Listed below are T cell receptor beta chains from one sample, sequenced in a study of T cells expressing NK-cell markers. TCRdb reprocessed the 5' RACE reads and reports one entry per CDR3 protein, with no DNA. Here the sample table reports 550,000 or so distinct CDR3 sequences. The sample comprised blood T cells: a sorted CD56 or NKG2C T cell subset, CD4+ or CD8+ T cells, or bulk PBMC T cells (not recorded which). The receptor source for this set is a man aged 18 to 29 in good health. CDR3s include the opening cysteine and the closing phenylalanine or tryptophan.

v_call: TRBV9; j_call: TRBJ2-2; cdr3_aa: CASSVADRHPNTGELFF
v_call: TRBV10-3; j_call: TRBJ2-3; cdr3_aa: CAISSGRAKGDTQYF
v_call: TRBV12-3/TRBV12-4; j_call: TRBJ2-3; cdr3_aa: CASSLEIRQDTQYF
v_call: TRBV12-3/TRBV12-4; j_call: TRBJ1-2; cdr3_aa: CASSPDRGNFYGYTF
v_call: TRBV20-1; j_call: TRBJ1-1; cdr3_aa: CSAQGQGMNTEAFF
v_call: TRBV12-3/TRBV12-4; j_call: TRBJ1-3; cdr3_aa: CASRFTGTNRNTIYF
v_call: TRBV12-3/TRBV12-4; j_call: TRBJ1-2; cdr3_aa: CASSPFGQGARYTF
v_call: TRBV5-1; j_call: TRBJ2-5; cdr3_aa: CASRDQETQYF
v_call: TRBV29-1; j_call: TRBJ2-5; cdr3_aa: CSVTGLAGDLGTQYF
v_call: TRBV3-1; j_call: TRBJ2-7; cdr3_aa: CASSQDPTGSGPTYEQYF
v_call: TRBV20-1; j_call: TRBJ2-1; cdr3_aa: CSARPDWGLYNEQFF
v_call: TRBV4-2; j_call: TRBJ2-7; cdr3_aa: CASSHDRGLAGDEQYF
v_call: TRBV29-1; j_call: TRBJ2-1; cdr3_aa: CSVKWLFNNEQFF
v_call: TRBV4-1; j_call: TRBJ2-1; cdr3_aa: CASSQVTWEQFF
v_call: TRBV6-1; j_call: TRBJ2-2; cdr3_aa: CASSQGTSGKAGELFF
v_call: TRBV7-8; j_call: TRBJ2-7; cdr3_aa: CASSLVARSYEQYF
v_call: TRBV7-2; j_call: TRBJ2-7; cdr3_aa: CASSRTGGEGEQYF
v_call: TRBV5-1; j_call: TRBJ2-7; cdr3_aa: CASSLVTVSYEQYF
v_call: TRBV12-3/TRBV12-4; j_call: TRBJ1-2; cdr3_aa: CASSPSGTVTF
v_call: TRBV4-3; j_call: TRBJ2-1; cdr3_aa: CASSQDYTNEQFF
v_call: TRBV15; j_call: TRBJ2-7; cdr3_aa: CATSRDIGAGGAYEQYF
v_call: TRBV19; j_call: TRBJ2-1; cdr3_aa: CASSGSGAWEQFF
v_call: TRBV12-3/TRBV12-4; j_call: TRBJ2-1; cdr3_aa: CASSLRGDWRNEQFF
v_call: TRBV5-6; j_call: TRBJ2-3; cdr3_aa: CASSTGTTNTDTQYF
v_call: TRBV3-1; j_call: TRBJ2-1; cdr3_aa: CASSQGGRRSNEQFF
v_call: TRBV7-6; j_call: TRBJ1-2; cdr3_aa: CASSPRGPYGYTF
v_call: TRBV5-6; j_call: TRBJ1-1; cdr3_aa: CASSPTGGLMNTEAFF
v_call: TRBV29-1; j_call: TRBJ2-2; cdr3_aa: CSVAEGTANTGELFF
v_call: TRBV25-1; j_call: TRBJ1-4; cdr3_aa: CASSRGNEKLFF
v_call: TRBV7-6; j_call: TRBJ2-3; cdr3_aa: CASSPGPGSQRDTQYF
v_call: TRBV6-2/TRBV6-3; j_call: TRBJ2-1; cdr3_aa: CASRSGSGTSGLLWEQFF
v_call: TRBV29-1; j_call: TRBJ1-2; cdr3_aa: CSVTGGAGYTF
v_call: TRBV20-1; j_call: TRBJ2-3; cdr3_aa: CSGTGAIVPRVGGTQYF
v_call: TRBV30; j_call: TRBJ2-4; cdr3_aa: CAWSGTTSGQGIQYF
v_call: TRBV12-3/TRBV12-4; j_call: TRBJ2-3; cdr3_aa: CASSLAVGHFSTDTQYF
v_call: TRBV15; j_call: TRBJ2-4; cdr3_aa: CATAPSGKNIQYF
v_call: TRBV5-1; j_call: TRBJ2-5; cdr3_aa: CASSSGLAGAPETQYF
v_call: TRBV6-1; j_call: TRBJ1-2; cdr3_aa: CASNPGGLYGYTF
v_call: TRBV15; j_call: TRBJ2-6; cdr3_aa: CATRWDRLSGANVLTF
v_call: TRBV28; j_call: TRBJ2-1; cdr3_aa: CASSSLAGAGEQFF
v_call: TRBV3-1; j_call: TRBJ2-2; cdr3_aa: CASSPQQGTGELFF
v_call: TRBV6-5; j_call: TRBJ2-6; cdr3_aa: CASSFQPTGANVLTF
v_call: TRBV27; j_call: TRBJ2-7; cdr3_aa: CASSFLAGADEQYF
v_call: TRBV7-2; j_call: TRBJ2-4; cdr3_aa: CASSLAGLAHQNIQYF
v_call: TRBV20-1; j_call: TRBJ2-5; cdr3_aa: CSARIQGGETQYF
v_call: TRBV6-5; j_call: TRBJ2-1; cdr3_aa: CASSYSRVRTSLSNEQFF
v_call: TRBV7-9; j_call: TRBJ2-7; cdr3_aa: CASSSSFWDTEPHEQYF
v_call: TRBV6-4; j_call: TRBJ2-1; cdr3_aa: CASSVSRRGNNEQFF
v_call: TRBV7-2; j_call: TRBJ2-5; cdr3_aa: CASSLIVRDSQETQYF
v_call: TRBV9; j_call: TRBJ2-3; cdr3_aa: CASSADRGPGDTQYF
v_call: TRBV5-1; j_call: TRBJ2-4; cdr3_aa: CASKETHLSQKGIQYF
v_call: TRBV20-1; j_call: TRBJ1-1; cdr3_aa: CSAHDTGSGDPEAFF
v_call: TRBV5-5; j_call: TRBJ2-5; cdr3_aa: CASRTAPGLGGQTQYF
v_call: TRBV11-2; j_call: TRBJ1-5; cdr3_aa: CASSDGRESPQHF
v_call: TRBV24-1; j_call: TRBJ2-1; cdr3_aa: CATSDGPLEASQFF